Each of the 9 T cell receptor beta chains below was sequenced from the same sample in a study of early T cells in non-severe SARS-CoV-2 infection (dated by TCRdb to about 2021). The receptor library was made with 5' RACE. Sequencer: NextSeq 500. The public sequencing data were trimmed at Q25 with fastp and processed into clonotypes with MiXCR by TCRdb, which kept only in-frame beta chains. Every entry covers one CDR3 protein and lists the most common genes and DNA from its rows. This sample holds 25,000 to 30,000 distinct CDR3 sequences; about 5.7% were observed only once. Roughly 5.5% of the sample goes to the ten largest clones. The sample consisted of whole blood. These receptors came from an adult who was a healthcare worker with PCR-confirmed SARS-CoV-2 infection or an uninfected control (not recorded which).

This clonotype was counted once. One junction end does not reproduce the germline sequence, and a read error may be involved. The V and J genes are TRBV18 and TRBJ1-5, with D tentatively TRBD1 (5 bases). CDR3 size: 16 residues. Germline loops: CDR1 KGHSH, CDR2 LQKENI. The CDR3, as DNA: TGTGCAAGCTCAACAGGACGGACCGTTAGCAATCAGCCCCAGCATTTT. Translated: CASSTGRTVSNQPQHF.

The chain links TRBV4-2 to TRBJ2-7, with D maybe TRBD1 (6 bases). The V gene lost 1 base and the J gene lost 4 bases, with 14 bases spanning the gap. This CDR3 comprises 15 residues. Germline V CDR1 and CDR2: LGHNA, YNFKEQ. The CDR3 DNA reads as TGTGCCAGCAGCCAAGTAGGCAGGGGTCAATACGAGCAGTACTTC. Translated: CASSQVGRGQYEQYF.

This clonotype has at least ten counts. CDR3 loop: CSADSSTHYEQYF. The CDR3 region has the DNA TGCAGTGCTGACTCCTCGACTCACTACGAGCAGTACTTC. The chain recombines TRBV20-1 with TRBJ2-7, with D uncertain. Trimming removed 5 bases at V and 3 bases at J, with 14 bases between. This CDR3 is 13 amino acids long. CDR1 and CDR2 (germline): DFQATT, SNEGSKA (reference sequence).

Many counts were recorded for this clonotype. This chain connects TRBV7-2 to TRBJ2-3, with TRBD2 identical over 10 bases. This CDR3 contains 15 residues. The trim removed 3 bases at V and 4 bases at J, leaving 4 bases unmatched. Looked up from germline, CDR1 is SGHTA and CDR2 is FQGNSA. In nucleotides, the CDR3 is TGTGCCAGCAGCTTGATAGCGGGGGGCTCAGATACGCAGTATTTT. The encoded protein is CASSLIAGGSDTQYF.

The chain recombines TRBV5-4 with TRBJ2-7; D is tentatively TRBD1 or TRBD2 (6 bases each). The CDR3 has 15 residues. Between the trimmed V and J ends, which lost 5 bases and 5 bases, there was a span of 20 bases. Looked up from germline, CDR1 is SGHNT and CDR2 is YYREEE (reference sequence). The CDR3 loop reads CASRLFGGRIDEQYF. For the CDR3, the DNA is TGTGCCAGCAGGCTTTTTGGGGGGCGGATTGACGAGCAGTACTTC.

This clonotype was seen repeatedly, ten times or more. This chain connects TRBV2 to TRBJ1-1; TRBD1 might be the D (6 bases). CDR1 is SNHLY and CDR2 is FYNNEI in the germline V gene. There are 12 residues in the CDR3. V was pared by 6 bases and J by 6 bases, with 11 bases between. The CDR3 nucleotides read TGTGCCAGCAGGCCGGACAGTCCTGAAGCTTTCTTT. It is translated as CASRPDSPEAFF.

This chain connects TRBV29-1 to TRBJ2-5; D call uncertain. Germline V gene sequence: CDR1 SQVTM, CDR2 ANQGSEA. With 2 bases removed from V and 5 bases from J, the gap between germline ends came to 9 bases. This CDR3 is 12 amino acids long. DNA for the CDR3: TGCAGCGTTGAAAAGCGAGTTGAGACCCAGTACTTC. This translates into CSVEKRVETQYF.

The sample holds many counts of this clonotype. This rearrangement joins TRBV20-1 to TRBJ2-1, with TRBD1 as a possible D gene (6 bases). Trimming removed 3 bases from V and 9 bases from J, with 18 bases in between. The CDR3 is made up of 14 amino acids. Germline loops: CDR1 DFQATT, CDR2 SNEGSKA (reference sequence). CDR3 amino acids: CSASETGGWGEQFF. Here the CDR3 DNA reads TGCAGTGCTAGCGAGACAGGTGGATGGGGTGAGCAGTTCTTC.

This clonotype was observed many times. The gene calls are TRBV7-2 and TRBJ2-1; D call uncertain. The V end lost 1 base, the J end lost 9 bases, and 10 bases lay between the germline ends. Looked up from germline, CDR1 is SGHTA and CDR2 is FQGNSA. The CDR3 consists of 13 residues. Here the CDR3 reads CASSLVVRGEQFF. The DNA of the CDR3 is TGTGCCAGCAGCTTAGTCGTGCGTGGTGAGCAGTTCTTC.